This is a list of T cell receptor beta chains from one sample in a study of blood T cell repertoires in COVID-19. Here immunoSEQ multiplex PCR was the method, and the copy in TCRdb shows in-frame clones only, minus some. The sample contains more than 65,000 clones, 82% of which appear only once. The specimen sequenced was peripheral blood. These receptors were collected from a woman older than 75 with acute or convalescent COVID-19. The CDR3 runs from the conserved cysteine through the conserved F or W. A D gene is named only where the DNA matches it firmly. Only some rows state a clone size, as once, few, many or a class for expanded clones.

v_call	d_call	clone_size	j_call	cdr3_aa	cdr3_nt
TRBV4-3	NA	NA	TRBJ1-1	CASSPGELRVAFF	TGCGCCAGCAGCCCCGGGGAACTAAGAGTTGCTTTCTTT
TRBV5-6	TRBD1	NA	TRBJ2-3	CASSTTSWTGGRADTQYF	TGTGCCAGCAGCACCACCTCCTGGACAGGGGGCCGAGCAGATACGCAGTATTTT
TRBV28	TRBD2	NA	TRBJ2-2	CASSPGLAGGPTTGELFF	TGTGCCAGCAGTCCGGGACTAGCGGGAGGGCCTACGACCGGGGAGCTGTTTTTT
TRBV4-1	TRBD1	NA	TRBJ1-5	CASSHQQGGQNQPQHF	TGCGCCAGCAGCCATCAACAGGGGGGACAAAATCAGCCCCAGCATTTT
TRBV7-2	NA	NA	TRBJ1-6	CASSPRDRYNSPLHF	TGTGCCAGCAGCCCCCGAGATAGATATAATTCACCCCTCCACTTT
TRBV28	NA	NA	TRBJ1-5	CASVISIQGEPQHF	TGTGCCAGCGTTATATCCATACAGGGCGAGCCCCAGCATTTT
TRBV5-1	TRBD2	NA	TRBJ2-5	CASSSRLAGAETQYF	TGCGCCAGCAGCTCCAGACTAGCGGGAGCAGAGACCCAGTACTTC
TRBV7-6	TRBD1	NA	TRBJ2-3	CASSLGQGMYF	TGTGCCAGCAGCTTAGGACAGGGAATGTATTTT
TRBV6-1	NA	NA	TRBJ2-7	CASSETASTEQYF	TGTGCCAGCAGTGAGACAGCCTCGACCGAGCAGTACTTC
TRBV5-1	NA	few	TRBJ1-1	CASSLSPGNTEAFF	TGCGCCAGCAGCTTGTCCCCAGGGAACACTGAAGCTTTCTTT
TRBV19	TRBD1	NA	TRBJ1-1	CASIQGAATTEAFF	TGTGCCAGTATCCAGGGGGCTGCGACCACTGAAGCTTTCTTT
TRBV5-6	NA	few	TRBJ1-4	CASSFGRAEKLFF	TGTGCCAGCAGCTTCGGCAGGGCCGAAAAACTGTTTTTT
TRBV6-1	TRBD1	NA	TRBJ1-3	CASSGYRGSSSGNTIYF	TGTGCCAGCAGTGGCTACAGGGGAAGTAGCTCTGGAAACACCATATATTTT
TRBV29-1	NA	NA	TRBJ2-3	CSVTFTDTQYF	TGCAGCGTTACATTCACAGATACGCAGTATTTT
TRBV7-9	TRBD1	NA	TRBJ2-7	CASSPNRGVGAYEQYF	TGTGCCAGCAGCCCGAACAGGGGGGTGGGTGCCTACGAGCAGTACTTC
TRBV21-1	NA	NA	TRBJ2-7	CASSKVGTSVNFYEQYF	TGTGCCAGCAGCAAAGTCGGGACTAGCGTTAACTTTTACGAGCAGTACTTC
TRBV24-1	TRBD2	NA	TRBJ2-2	CATSDPLAEINTGELFF	TGTGCCACCAGTGACCCCCTAGCGGAAATTAACACCGGGGAGCTGTTTTTT
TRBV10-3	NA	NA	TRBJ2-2	CAISEFRDTGELFF	TGTGCCATCAGTGAATTCCGCGACACCGGGGAGCTGTTTTTT
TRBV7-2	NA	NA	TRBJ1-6	CASSLVRVNSPLHF	TGTGCCAGCAGCTTAGTCAGGGTCAATTCACCCCTCCACTTT
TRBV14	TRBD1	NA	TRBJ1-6	CASSQEPGTGVRSPLHF	TGTGCCAGCAGCCAAGAGCCGGGGACAGGGGTTAGATCACCCCTCCACTTT
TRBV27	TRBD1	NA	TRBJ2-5	CASRLGQGGFNQETQYF	TGTGCCAGCAGACTAGGACAGGGGGGCTTCAACCAAGAGACCCAGTACTTC
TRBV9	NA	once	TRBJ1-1	CASSVGGRANTEAFF	TGTGCCAGCAGCGTAGGGGGCAGAGCGAACACTGAAGCTTTCTTT
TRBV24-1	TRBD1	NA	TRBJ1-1	CATTSSTGQGRMNTEAFF	TGTGCCACCACCTCGTCAACCGGACAGGGCAGAATGAACACTGAAGCTTTCTTT
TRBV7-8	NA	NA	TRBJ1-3	CASSLDSGRGNTIYF	TGTGCCAGCAGCTTAGATTCGGGTCGGGGAAACACCATATATTTT
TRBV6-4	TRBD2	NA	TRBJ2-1	CASSWTSGIRYNEQFF	TGTGCCAGCAGTTGGACTAGCGGGATAAGGTACAATGAGCAGTTCTTC
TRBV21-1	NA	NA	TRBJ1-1	CASSKRTRGDTEAFF	TGTGCCAGCAGCAAAAGGACCAGGGGGGACACTGAAGCTTTCTTT
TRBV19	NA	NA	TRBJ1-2	CASSGSAPVGYTF	TGTGCCAGTAGTGGGAGCGCCCCGGTTGGCTACACCTTC